The TCR beta chain under discussion was sequenced for a study of T cell repertoires in cytomegalovirus infection. About this clonotype itself: Its cognate antigen is unknown.

TCRdb called the reads again in MiXCR, with one record for every CDR3 protein. The sample consists of a few hundred thousand distinct CDR3 sequences, about 35% of them appearing once. The clonotype was recovered from a human donor in good health (CMV status not recorded). Some clones in this sample may be carry-over from other donors' samples. Sample: cultured PBMCs, taken from culture after CMV antigen stimulation.

As DNA, the CDR3 is TGTGCCAGTAGTTCTGGCTTCGATGAGCAGTTCTTC. As protein: CASSSGFDEQFF. The rearrangement uses TRBV19 and TRBJ2-1; D uncertain. This CDR3 spans 12 amino acids. Germline CDR1 reads LNHDA; CDR2 reads SQIVND (reference sequence). The germline V and J ends were trimmed by 5 bases and 8 bases, with 10 bases remaining between them.